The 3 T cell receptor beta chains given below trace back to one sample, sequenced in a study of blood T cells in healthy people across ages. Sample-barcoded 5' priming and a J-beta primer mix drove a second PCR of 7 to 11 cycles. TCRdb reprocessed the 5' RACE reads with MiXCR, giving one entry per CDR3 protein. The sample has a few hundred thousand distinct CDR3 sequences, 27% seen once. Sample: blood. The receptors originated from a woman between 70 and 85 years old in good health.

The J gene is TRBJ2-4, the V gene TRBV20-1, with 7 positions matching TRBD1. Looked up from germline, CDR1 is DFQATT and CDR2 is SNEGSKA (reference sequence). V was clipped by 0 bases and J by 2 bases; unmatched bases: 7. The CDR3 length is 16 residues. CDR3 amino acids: CSARDLIQGSKNIQYF. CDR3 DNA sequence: TGCAGTGCTAGAGATCTAATACAGGGGTCCAAAAACATTCAGTACTTC.

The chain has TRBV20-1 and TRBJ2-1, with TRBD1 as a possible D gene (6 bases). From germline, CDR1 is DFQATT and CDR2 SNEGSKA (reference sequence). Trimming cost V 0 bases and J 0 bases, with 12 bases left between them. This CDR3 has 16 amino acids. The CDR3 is CSARDLQGISYNEQFF. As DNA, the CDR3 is TGCAGTGCTAGAGATCTCCAGGGGATCTCCTACAATGAGCAGTTCTTC.

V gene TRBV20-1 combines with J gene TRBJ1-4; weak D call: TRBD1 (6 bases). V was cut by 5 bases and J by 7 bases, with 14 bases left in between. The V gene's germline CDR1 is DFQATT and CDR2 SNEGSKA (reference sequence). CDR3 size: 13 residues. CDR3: CSAAQGGGEKLFF. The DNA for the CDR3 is TGCAGTGCTGCGCAGGGAGGGGGTGAAAAACTGTTTTTT.